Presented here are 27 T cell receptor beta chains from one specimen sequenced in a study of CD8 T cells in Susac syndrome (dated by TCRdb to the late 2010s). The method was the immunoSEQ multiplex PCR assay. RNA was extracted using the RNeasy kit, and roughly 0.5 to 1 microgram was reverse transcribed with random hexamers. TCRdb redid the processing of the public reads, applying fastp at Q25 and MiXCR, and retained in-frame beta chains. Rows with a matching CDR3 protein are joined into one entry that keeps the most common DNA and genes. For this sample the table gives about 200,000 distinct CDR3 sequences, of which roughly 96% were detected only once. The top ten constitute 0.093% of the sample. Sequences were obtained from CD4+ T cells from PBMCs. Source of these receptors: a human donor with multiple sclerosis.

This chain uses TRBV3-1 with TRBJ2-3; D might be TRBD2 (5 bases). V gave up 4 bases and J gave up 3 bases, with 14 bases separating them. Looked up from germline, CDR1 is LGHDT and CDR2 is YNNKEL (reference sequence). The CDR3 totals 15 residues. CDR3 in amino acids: CASSPMRVETDTQYF. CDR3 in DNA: TGTGCCAGCAGCCCGATGCGGGTGGAGACAGATACGCAGTATTTT.

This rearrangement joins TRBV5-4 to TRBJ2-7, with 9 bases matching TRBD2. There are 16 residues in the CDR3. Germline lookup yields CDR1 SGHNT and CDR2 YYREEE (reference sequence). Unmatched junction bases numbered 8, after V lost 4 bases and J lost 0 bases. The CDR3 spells CASSSAASGISYEQYF. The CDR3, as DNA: TGTGCCAGCAGCAGTGCGGCTAGCGGGATCTCCTACGAGCAGTACTTC.

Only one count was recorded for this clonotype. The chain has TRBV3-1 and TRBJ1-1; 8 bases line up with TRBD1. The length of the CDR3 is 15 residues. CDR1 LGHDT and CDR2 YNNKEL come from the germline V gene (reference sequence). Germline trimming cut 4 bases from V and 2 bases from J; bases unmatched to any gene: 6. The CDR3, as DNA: TGTGCCAGCAGCCCCCTACAGGGGGGAAACACTGAAGCTTTCTTT. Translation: CASSPLQGGNTEAFF.

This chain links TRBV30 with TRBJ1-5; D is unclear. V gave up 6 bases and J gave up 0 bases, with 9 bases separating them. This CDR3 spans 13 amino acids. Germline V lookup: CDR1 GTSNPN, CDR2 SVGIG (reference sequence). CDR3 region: CACNGDSNQPQHF. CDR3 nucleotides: TGTGCCTGCAACGGGGATAGCAATCAGCCCCAGCATTTT.

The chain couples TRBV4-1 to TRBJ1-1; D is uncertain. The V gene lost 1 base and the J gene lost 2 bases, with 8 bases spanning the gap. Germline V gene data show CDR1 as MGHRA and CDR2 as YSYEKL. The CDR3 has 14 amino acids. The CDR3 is CASSQVWGNTEAFF. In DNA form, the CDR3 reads TGCGCCAGCAGCCAAGTATGGGGTAACACTGAAGCTTTCTTT.

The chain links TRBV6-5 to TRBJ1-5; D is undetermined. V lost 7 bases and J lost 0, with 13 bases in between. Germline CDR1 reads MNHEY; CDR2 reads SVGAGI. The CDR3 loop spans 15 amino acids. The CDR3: CASKRNSHSNQPQHF. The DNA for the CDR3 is TGTGCCAGCAAACGGAACAGTCATAGCAATCAGCCCCAGCATTTT.

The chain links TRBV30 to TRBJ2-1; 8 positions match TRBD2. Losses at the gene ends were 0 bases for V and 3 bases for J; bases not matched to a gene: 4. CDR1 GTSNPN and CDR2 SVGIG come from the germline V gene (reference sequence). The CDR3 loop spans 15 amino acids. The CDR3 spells CAWSVLGGVYNEQFF. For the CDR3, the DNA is TGTGCCTGGAGTGTACTCGGGGGGGTCTACAATGAGCAGTTCTTC.

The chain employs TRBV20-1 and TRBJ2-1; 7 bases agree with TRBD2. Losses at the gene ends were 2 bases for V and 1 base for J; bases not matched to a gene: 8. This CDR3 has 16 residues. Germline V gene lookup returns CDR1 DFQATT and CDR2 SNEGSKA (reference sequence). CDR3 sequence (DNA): TGCAGTGCTAGATTTGAAGCGGGGTTTTCCTACAATGAGCAGTTCTTC. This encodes CSARFEAGFSYNEQFF.

The CDR3 loop is CASSIHNEQFF. The CDR3 nucleotides are TGTGCCAGCAGTATACACAATGAGCAGTTCTTC. V is TRBV2 and J is TRBJ2-1; D call uncertain. The CDR3 contains 11 residues. Germline V gene sequence: CDR1 SNHLY, CDR2 FYNNEI. V was pared by 5 bases and J by 5 bases, with 4 bases between.

This CDR3 is CASSTRQANYGYTF. The CDR3 DNA is TGTGCCAGCAGCACCCGACAGGCAAACTATGGCTACACCTTC. This chain joins TRBV11-2 and TRBJ1-2; possible D gene TRBD1, 6 bases. This CDR3 has 14 amino acids. Germline-derived CDR1 and CDR2 are SGHAT and FQNNGV. The germline V and J ends were trimmed by 5 bases and 2 bases, with 12 bases remaining between them.

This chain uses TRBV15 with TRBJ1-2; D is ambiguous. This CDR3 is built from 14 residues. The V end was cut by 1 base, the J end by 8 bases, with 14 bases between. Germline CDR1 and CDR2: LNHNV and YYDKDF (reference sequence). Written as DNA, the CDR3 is TGTGCCACCAGCAGAGGGGAGATGGGAAGCGGCTACACCTTC. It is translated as CATSRGEMGSGYTF.

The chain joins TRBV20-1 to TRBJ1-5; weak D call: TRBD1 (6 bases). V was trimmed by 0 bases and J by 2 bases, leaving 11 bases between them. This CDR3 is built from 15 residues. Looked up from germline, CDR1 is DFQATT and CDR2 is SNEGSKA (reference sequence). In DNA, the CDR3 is TGCAGTGCTAGAGACCTAAGGGGGGGCAATCAGCCCCAGCATTTT. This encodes CSARDLRGGNQPQHF.

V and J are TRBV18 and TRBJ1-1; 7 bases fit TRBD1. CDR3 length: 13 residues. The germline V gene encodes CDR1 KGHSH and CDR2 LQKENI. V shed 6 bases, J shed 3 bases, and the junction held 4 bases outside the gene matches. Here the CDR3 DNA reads TGTGCCAGCTCGACCGGACAGGACACTGAAGCTTTCTTT. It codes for CASSTGQDTEAFF.

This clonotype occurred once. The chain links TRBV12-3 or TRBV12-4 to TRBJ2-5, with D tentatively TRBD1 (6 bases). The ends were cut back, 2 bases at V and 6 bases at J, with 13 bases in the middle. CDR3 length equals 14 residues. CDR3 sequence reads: CASSLQGRTKTQYF. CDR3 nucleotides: TGTGCCAGCAGTTTACAGGGGCGGACAAAGACCCAGTACTTC.

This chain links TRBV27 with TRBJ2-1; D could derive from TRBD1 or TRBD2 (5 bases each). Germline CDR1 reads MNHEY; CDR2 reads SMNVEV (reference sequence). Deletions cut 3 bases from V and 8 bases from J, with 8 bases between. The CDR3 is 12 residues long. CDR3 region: CASSFRDHEQFF. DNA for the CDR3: TGTGCCAGCAGTTTCAGGGACCATGAGCAGTTCTTC.

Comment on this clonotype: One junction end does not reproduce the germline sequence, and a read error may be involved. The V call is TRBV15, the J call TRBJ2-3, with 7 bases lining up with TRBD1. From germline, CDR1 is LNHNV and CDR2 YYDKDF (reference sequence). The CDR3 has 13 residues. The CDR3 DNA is TGTGCCACCACCAGACAGGGAACAGATACGCAGTATTTT. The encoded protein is CATTRQGTDTQYF. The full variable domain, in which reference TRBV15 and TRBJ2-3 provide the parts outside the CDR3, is DAMVIQNPRYQVTQFGKPVTLSCSQTLNHNVMYWYQQKSSQAPKLLFHYYDKDFNNEADTPDNFQSRRPNTSFCFLDIRSPGLGDTAMYLCATTRQGTDTQYFGPGTRLTVL.

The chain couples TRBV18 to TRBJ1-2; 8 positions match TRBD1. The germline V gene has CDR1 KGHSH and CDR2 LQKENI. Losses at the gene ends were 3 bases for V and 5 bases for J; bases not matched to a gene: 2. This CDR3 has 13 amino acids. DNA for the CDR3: TGTGCCAGCTCACCGACAGGGGAGTATGGCTACACCTTC. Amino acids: CASSPTGEYGYTF.

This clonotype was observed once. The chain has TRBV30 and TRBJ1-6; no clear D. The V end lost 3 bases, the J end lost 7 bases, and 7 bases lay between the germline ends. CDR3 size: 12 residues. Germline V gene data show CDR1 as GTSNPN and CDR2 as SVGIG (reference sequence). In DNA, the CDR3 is TGTGCCTGGAGATCCTTAAATTCACCCCTCCACTTT. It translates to CAWRSLNSPLHF.

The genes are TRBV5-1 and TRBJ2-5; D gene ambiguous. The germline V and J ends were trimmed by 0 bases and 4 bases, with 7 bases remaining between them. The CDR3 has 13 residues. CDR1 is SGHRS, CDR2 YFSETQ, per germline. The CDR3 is CASSLGPPETQYF. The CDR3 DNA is TGCGCCAGCAGCTTGGGACCACCAGAGACCCAGTACTTC.

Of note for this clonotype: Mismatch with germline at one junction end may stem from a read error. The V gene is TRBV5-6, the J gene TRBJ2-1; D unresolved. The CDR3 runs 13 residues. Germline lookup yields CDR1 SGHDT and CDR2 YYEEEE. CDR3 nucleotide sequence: TGTGCCAGCACCTTGGGCTCCTACAATGAGCAGTTCTTC. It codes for CASTLGSYNEQFF.

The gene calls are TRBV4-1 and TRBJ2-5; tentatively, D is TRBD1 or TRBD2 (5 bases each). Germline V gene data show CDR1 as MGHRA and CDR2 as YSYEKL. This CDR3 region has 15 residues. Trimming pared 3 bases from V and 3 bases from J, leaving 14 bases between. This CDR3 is CASSQRVGTEETQYF. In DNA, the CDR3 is TGCGCCAGCAGCCAGAGGGTGGGGACCGAAGAGACCCAGTACTTC.

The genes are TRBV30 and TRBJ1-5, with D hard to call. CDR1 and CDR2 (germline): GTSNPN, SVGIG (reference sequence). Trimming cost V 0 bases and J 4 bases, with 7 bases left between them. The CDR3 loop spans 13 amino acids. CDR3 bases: TGTGCCTGGAGTGTACAAGATAATCAGCCCCAGCATTTT. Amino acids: CAWSVQDNQPQHF.

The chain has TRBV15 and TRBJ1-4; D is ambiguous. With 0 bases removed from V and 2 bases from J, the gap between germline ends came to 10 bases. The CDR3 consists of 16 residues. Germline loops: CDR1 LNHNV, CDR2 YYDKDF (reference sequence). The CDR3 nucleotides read TGTGCCACCAGCAGAGATCAGCGCCCTACTAATGAAAAACTGTTTTTT. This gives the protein CATSRDQRPTNEKLFF.

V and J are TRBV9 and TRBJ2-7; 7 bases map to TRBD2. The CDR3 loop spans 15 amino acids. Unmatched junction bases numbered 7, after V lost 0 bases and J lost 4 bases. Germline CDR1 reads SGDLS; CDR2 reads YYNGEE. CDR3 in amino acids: CASSVEAGVTYEQYF. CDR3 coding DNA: TGTGCCAGCAGCGTAGAGGCGGGGGTAACTTACGAGCAGTACTTC. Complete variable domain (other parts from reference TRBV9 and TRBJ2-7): DSGVTQTPKHLITATGQRVTLRCSPRSGDLSVYWYQQSLDQGLQFLIQYYNGEERAKGNILERFSAQQFPDLHSELNLSSLELGDSALYFCASSVEAGVTYEQYFGPGTRLTVT.

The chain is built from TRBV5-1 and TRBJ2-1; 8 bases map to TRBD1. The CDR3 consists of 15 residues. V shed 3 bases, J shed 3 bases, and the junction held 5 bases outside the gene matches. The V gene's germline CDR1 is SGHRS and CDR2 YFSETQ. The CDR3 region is CASSSRTGNYNEQFF. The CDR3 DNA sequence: TGCGCCAGCAGCTCCCGGACAGGGAACTACAATGAGCAGTTCTTC.

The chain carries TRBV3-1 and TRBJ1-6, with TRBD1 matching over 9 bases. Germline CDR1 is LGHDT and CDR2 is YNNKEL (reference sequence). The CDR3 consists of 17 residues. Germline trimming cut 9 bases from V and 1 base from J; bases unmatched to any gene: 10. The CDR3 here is CASSSGTGTSYNSPLHF. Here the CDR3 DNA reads TGTGCCAGTTCTTCCGGGACAGGGACATCCTATAATTCACCCCTCCACTTT.

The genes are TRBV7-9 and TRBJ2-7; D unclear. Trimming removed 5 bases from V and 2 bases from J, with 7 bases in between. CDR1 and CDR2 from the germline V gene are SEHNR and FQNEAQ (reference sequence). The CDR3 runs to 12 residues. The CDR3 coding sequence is TGTGCCAGCAGCCATGTCCCCTACGAGCAGTACTTC. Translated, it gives CASSHVPYEQYF. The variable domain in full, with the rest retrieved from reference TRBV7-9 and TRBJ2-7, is DTGVSQNPRHKITKRGQNVTFRCDPISEHNRLYWYRQTLGQGPEFLTYFQNEAQLEKSRLLSDRFSAERPKGSFSTLEIQRTEQGDSAMYLCASSHVPYEQYFGPGTRLTVT.